These 30 T cell receptor beta chains originate from one sample sequenced in a study of shared T cell receptors in the human thymus. The method was immunoSEQ multiplex PCR; TCRdb's version includes in-frame clones alone and lacks a portion of them. The data hold hundreds of thousands of clones, with roughly 86% observed a single time. Another study also made use of these data, one on human thymus T cells.

Sequencing input: thymocytes. The receptors were gathered from a boy under two years old with a congenital heart defect.

J is TRBJ1-1 and V is TRBV5-1; 10 nucleotides line up with TRBD1. V lost 0 bases, J lost 3 bases, and 8 bases stayed unmatched. Germline CDR1 is SGHRS and CDR2 is YFSETQ. The CDR3 sequence is 17 residues long. In nucleotides, the CDR3 is TGCGCCAGCAGCTTGGGACAGGGGGCGGAGGGGGACACTGAAGCTTTCTTT. It is translated as CASSLGQGAEGDTEAFF.

The chain uses TRBV9 and TRBJ1-2, with D tentatively TRBD1 (6 bases). CDR1 and CDR2 (germline): SGDLS, YYNGEE. CDR3 size: 14 residues. V was clipped by 2 bases and J by 6 bases, with 14 bases between them. The CDR3 loop reads CASSVAGRGDGYTF. CDR3 bases: TGTGCCAGCAGCGTGGCCGGCAGGGGTGATGGCTACACCTTC.

The CDR3 loop reads CASSFPTKSSGKYNEQFF. As DNA, the CDR3 is TGTGCCAGCAGTTTTCCGACTAAGTCTAGCGGGAAATACAATGAGCAGTTCTTC. The chain uses TRBV27 and TRBJ2-1; the match to TRBD2 covers 9 bases. The germline gives CDR1 MNHEY, CDR2 SMNVEV (reference sequence). V was clipped by 3 bases and J by 4 bases; unmatched bases: 13. This CDR3 comprises 18 residues.

The rearrangement uses TRBV28 and TRBJ2-3; D is perhaps TRBD1 (6 bases). This CDR3 has 15 residues. V lost 3 bases and J lost 3, with 13 bases in between. Germline CDR1 reads MDHEN; CDR2 reads SYDVKM. The CDR3 loop reads CASSLTGPGTDTQYF. CDR3 coding DNA: TGTGCCAGCAGTTTGACAGGTCCAGGGACAGATACGCAGTATTTT.

The chain carries TRBV30 and TRBJ1-3; D is possibly TRBD1 (6 bases). Trimming took 0 bases from V and 0 from J, leaving 9 bases between them. The CDR3 totals 15 residues. Per germline, CDR1 GTSNPN and CDR2 SVGIG (reference sequence). The CDR3 DNA is TGTGCCTGGAGTGTAGGCAGGGGCTCTGGAAACACCATATATTTT. Translation gives CAWSVGRGSGNTIYF.

The gene calls are TRBV28 and TRBJ1-1; no clear D. This CDR3 comprises 15 residues. Germline CDR1 is MDHEN and CDR2 is SYDVKM. V lost 5 bases and J 1 base, leaving 14 bases between the germline ends. CDR3 loop: CASSQGRPKNTEAFF. Written as DNA, the CDR3 is TGTGCCAGCAGTCAAGGGAGACCCAAGAACACTGAAGCTTTCTTT.

The chain links TRBV30 to TRBJ2-5; D remains unclear. Germline values: CDR1 GTSNPN, CDR2 SVGIG (reference sequence). The CDR3 is made up of 13 amino acids. Between the trimmed V and J ends, which lost 0 bases and 3 bases, there was a span of 8 bases. The CDR3 spells CAWSVPSEETQYF. The CDR3 DNA reads as TGTGCCTGGAGTGTACCCAGCGAAGAGACCCAGTACTTC.

This clone appeared a few times. The chain couples TRBV4-3 to TRBJ2-1; 7 bases map to TRBD2. Trimming cost V 0 bases and J 5 bases; bases outside gene matches: 1. CDR1 is LGHNA and CDR2 is YSLEER in the germline V gene. This CDR3 is built from 14 residues. The CDR3 protein is CASSQETSNNEQFF. DNA of the CDR3: TGCGCCAGCAGCCAAGAGACTAGCAACAATGAGCAGTTCTTC.

J is TRBJ2-2 and V is TRBV5-1, with 14 bases that match TRBD2. From germline, CDR1 is SGHRS and CDR2 YFSETQ. V trimming: 4 bases; J trimming: 9 bases; junction bases outside the gene matches: 11. This CDR3 region has 17 residues. The CDR3 is CASSLGTSGGQSRELFF. The CDR3 DNA is TGCGCCAGCAGCCTAGGGACTAGCGGGGGCCAGTCCCGGGAGCTGTTTTTT. Together with reference TRBV5-1 and TRBJ2-2, the CDR3 gives the full variable domain: KAGVTQTPRYLIKTRGQQVTLSCSPISGHRSVSWYQQTPGQGLQFLFEYFSETQRNKGNFPGRFSGRQFSNSRSEMNVSTLELGDSALYLCASSLGTSGGQSRELFFGEGSRLTVL.

The J gene is TRBJ2-3, the V gene TRBV15; TRBD2 aligns across 16 bases. Germline loops: CDR1 LNHNV, CDR2 YYDKDF (reference sequence). The CDR3 is 20 amino acids. Trimming removed 3 bases from V and 1 base from J; junction bases left unmatched: 10. CDR3 loop: CATSREGTSGRAWGTDTQYF. The CDR3 region has the DNA TGTGCCACCAGCAGGGAAGGGACTAGCGGGAGGGCCTGGGGCACAGATACGCAGTATTTT.

This chain joins TRBV28 and TRBJ2-7, with D possibly being TRBD2 (6 bases). The CDR3 runs to 15 residues. The V and J ends lost 5 bases and 4 bases respectively, with 18 bases between them. The germline V gene encodes CDR1 MDHEN and CDR2 SYDVKM. Here the CDR3 DNA reads TGTGCCAGCAGTAATGACCTAGCGCTACCGTACGAGCAGTACTTC. It specifies CASSNDLALPYEQYF.

This clone was found once. The J gene is TRBJ2-3, the V gene TRBV10-3; TRBD2 aligns across 10 bases. This CDR3 has 16 residues. Germline V lookup: CDR1 ENHRY, CDR2 SYGVKD. V shed 10 bases and J 0 bases; nucleotides not matched to a gene: 10. The CDR3 is CATIAGGGQSTDTQYF. Written as DNA, the CDR3 is TGTGCCACCATAGCGGGAGGCGGCCAGAGCACAGATACGCAGTATTTT.

The CDR3: CASSYSSAGLYEQYF. In DNA, the CDR3 is TGTGCCAGCAGTTACTCTTCAGCGGGGTTGTACGAGCAGTACTTC. The chain combines TRBV6-6 with TRBJ2-7; TRBD2 matches 7 bases. Germline lookup yields CDR1 MNHNY and CDR2 SVGAGI (reference sequence). CDR3 length equals 15 residues. V was pared by 0 bases and J by 4 bases, with 6 bases of the junction left unmatched.

This chain uses TRBV5-6 with TRBJ2-7, with a possible D match to TRBD1 (6 bases). V lost 0 bases and J lost 6, with 13 bases in between. In germline, CDR1 is SGHDT, CDR2 YYEEEE. The CDR3 has 14 residues. The CDR3 region is CASSLGQGSCEQYF. The CDR3 DNA follows: TGTGCCAGCAGCTTGGGCCAGGGGTCTTGCGAGCAGTACTTC.

The CDR3 loop reads CAISDRSPYEQYF. The CDR3 coding sequence is TGTGCCATCAGTGACAGATCCCCCTACGAGCAGTACTTC. The V and J genes are TRBV10-3 and TRBJ2-7, with D unclear. Germline-derived CDR1 and CDR2 are ENHRY and SYGVKD. The length of the CDR3 is 13 residues. Trimming removed 3 bases from V and 2 bases from J, with 8 bases in between.

The rearrangement joins TRBV29-1 to TRBJ2-1; TRBD1 might be the D (5 bases). V was clipped by 6 bases and J by 4 bases, with 22 bases between them. Germline CDR1 reads SQVTM; CDR2 reads ANQGSEA. The CDR3 contains 16 residues. CDR3 coding DNA: TGCAGCGTCTCAGGGAACCCACACTTACCTTACAATGAGCAGTTCTTC. It codes for CSVSGNPHLPYNEQFF.

The gene calls are TRBV29-1 and TRBJ2-1, with 7 bases matching TRBD2. Germline CDR1 and CDR2: SQVTM and ANQGSEA. V dropped 2 bases and J dropped 2; count of bases not matched to a gene: 3. The CDR3 totals 14 residues. The CDR3 nucleotides are TGCAGCGTTGAATCAGGGAGGGCCTACAATGAGCAGTTCTTC. Translation: CSVESGRAYNEQFF.

The gene calls are TRBV7-2 and TRBJ2-2; 9 bases align to TRBD2. Germline V lookup: CDR1 SGHTA, CDR2 FQGNSA. The CDR3 has 14 residues. With 4 bases clipped from V and 4 bases from J, the junction kept 1 base outside the gene matches. The CDR3: CASSSRGGTGELFF. The CDR3 nucleotides are TGTGCCAGCAGCTCGCGGGGGGGCACCGGGGAGCTGTTTTTT.

This clone was seen only a few times. J is TRBJ2-6 and V is TRBV4-3, with a possible D match to TRBD1 (5 bases). CDR1 LGHNA and CDR2 YSLEER come from the germline V gene. The CDR3 has 17 residues. With 3 bases removed from V and 1 base from J, the gap between germline ends came to 13 bases. The CDR3 DNA is TGCGCCAGCAGCCAGGCTTACCAGGGTTCTGGGGCCAACGTCCTGACTTTC. Residues: CASSQAYQGSGANVLTF.

The rearrangement joins TRBV28 to TRBJ2-7; tentative D call: TRBD2 (8 bases). V dropped 8 bases and J dropped 4 bases, with 21 bases sitting between them. CDR3 size: 15 residues. Germline CDR1 is MDHEN and CDR2 is SYDVKM. The CDR3 DNA reads as TGTGCCAGCGGTCAGGGGGGAGCGGGGGCTTACGAGCAGTACTTC. Its translation: CASGQGGAGAYEQYF.

V gene TRBV5-1 combines with J gene TRBJ2-5; D perhaps matches TRBD2 (6 bases). Germline loops: CDR1 SGHRS, CDR2 YFSETQ. The V gene lost 0 bases and the J gene lost 2 bases, with 17 bases spanning the gap. The CDR3 is made up of 17 amino acids. CDR3 bases: TGCGCCAGCAGCTTGGAGGTAGGGAGGATGGGGCAAGAGACCCAGTACTTC. Translating it yields CASSLEVGRMGQETQYF.

This clone was observed once. V usage is TRBV6-1 and J usage is TRBJ1-2, with TRBD1 identical over 12 bases. The germline CDR1 and CDR2 sequences are MNHNS and SASEGT. Trimming cost V 6 bases and J 7 bases; bases outside gene matches: 9. This CDR3 contains 15 residues. The CDR3 here is CASRGPGQGASGYTF. DNA of the CDR3: TGTGCCAGCAGAGGGCCGGGACAGGGGGCCTCTGGCTACACCTTC.

This clone was picked up one time. The genes are TRBV18 and TRBJ2-1, with D possibly matching TRBD1 (5 bases). The CDR3 is made up of 21 amino acids. The germline V gene encodes CDR1 KGHSH and CDR2 LQKENI. Deletions cut 1 base from V and 1 base from J, with 26 bases between. The CDR3 region is CASSPQTGFDRPQTSYNEQFF. CDR3 sequence (DNA): TGTGCCAGCTCACCACAGACTGGGTTCGACAGACCCCAGACATCCTACAATGAGCAGTTCTTC. The complete variable domain, with remaining parts taken from reference TRBV18 and TRBJ2-1, reads NAGVMQNPRHLVRRRGQEARLRCSPMKGHSHVYWYRQLPEEGLKFMVYLQKENIIDESGMPKERFSAEFPKEGPSILRIQQVVRGDSAAYFCASSPQTGFDRPQTSYNEQFFGPGTRLTVL.

The chain employs TRBV9 and TRBJ2-1; tentative D call: TRBD2 (6 bases). Germline V lookup: CDR1 SGDLS, CDR2 YYNGEE. CDR3 length: 15 amino acids. V lost 0 bases, J lost 6 bases, and 13 bases lay in between. The CDR3 sequence is CASSVAEGSANEQFF. The CDR3, as DNA: TGTGCCAGCAGCGTAGCGGAGGGGTCGGCCAATGAGCAGTTCTTC.

The genes are TRBV28 and TRBJ2-5, with D possibly matching TRBD1 (7 bases). Trimming left V 3 bases short and J 4 bases short, with 15 bases between. The CDR3 has 15 amino acids. The germline CDR1 and CDR2 sequences are MDHEN and SYDVKM. The CDR3 nucleotides read TGTGCCAGCAGTTTGCCCCGACAGGGAGGAGAGACCCAGTACTTC. This codes for CASSLPRQGGETQYF.

The chain has TRBV5-5 and TRBJ2-2, with TRBD2 as a possible D gene (6 bases). Germline V CDR1 and CDR2: SGHKS, YYEKEE (reference sequence). The CDR3 extends over 16 amino acids. V was clipped by 0 bases and J by 4 bases, with 13 bases between them. The chain's CDR3 is CASSLAGTAGTGELFF. CDR3 coding DNA: TGTGCCAGCAGCTTGGCCGGCACAGCGGGCACCGGGGAGCTGTTTTTT.

This chain links TRBV7-2 with TRBJ1-1; D not certain. CDR3 length equals 15 residues. Trimming removed 5 bases at V and 9 bases at J, with 22 bases between. Per the germline V gene, CDR1 is SGHTA and CDR2 is FQGNSA. In DNA, the CDR3 is TGTGCCAGCAGCCCTCGTGGTCCCCAGGAAAGACAAGCTTTCTTT. It codes for CASSPRGPQERQAFF.

This clone was seen once. The V call is TRBV20-1, the J call TRBJ2-1, with TRBD2 identical over 8 bases. This CDR3 has 11 residues. Per germline, CDR1 DFQATT and CDR2 SNEGSKA (reference sequence). CDR3 bases: TGCAGGGCCGGGACTAGTGTTGAGCAGTTCTTC. It yields the protein CRAGTSVEQFF.

V and J are TRBV4-3 and TRBJ1-1, with no clear D. The germline V gene encodes CDR1 LGHNA and CDR2 YSLEER. The CDR3 has 15 amino acids. The germline V and J ends were trimmed by 0 bases and 0 bases, with 8 bases remaining between them. The CDR3 spells CASSQDRGLNTEAFF. The CDR3 DNA sequence: TGCGCCAGCAGCCAAGATCGCGGCCTGAACACTGAAGCTTTCTTT.

This rearrangement joins TRBV11-2 to TRBJ2-7; tentatively, D is TRBD1 (7 bases). Trimming shortened V by 1 base and J by 2 bases, and 12 bases separated the two germline ends. The CDR3 sequence is 15 residues long. CDR1 is SGHAT and CDR2 is FQNNGV in the germline V gene. In DNA form, the CDR3 reads TGTGCCAGCAGCTTAGCGGGGGACAGCGCCTACGAGCAGTACTTC. Translating gives CASSLAGDSAYEQYF.